What follows is one T cell receptor (beta chain) and its context. Germline CDR1 SGHRS, CDR2 YFSETQ. The CDR3 runs to 14 residues. V was shortened by 6 bases and J by 8 bases, with 15 bases between the two germline ends. Libraries were prepared by immunoSEQ multiplex PCR; TCRdb keeps only in-frame clonotypes and omits some of them. The table includes tens of thousands of clones, 80% detected once. The sample belongs to a study of blood T cell repertoires in COVID-19. Whole-study context: The origin of the acute and convalescent COVID-19 samples was the United States, Italy and Spain.

The clonotype originates from a man aged 55 to 70 with acute or convalescent COVID-19. The sample comprised peripheral blood. The chain employs TRBV5-1 and TRBJ1-6, with D maybe TRBD1 (6 bases). The CDR3 sequence is CASNPRGGDSPLHF. The CDR3 region has the DNA TGCGCCAGCAACCCCAGGGGTGGGGATTCACCCCTCCACTTT.